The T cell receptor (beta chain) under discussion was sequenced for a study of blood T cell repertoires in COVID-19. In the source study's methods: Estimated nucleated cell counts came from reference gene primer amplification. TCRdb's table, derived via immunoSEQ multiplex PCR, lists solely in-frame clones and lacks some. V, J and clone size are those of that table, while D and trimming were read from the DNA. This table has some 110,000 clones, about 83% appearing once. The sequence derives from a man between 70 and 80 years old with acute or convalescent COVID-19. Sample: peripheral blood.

CDR3 coding DNA: TGTGCCAGCAGTTTATCGGCCGGGACAGGGGGCCGTTACGAGCAGTACTTC. Translation gives CASSLSAGTGGRYEQYF. V usage is TRBV27 and J usage is TRBJ2-7; 12 bases are shared with TRBD1. With V trimmed by 0 bases and J by 4 bases, 7 bases remained unmatched. Germline CDR1 and CDR2: MNHEY and SMNVEV (reference sequence). This CDR3 is built from 17 residues.